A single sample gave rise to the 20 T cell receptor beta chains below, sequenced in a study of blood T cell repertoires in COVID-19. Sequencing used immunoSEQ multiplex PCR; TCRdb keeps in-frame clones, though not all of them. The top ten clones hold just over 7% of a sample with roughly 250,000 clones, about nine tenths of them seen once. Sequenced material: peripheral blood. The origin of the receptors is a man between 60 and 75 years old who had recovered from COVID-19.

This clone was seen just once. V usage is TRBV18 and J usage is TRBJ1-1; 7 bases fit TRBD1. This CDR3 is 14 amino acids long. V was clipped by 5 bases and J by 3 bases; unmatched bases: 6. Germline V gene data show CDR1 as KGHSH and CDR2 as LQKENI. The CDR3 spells CASSNRGIDTEAFF. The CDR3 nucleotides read TGTGCCAGCTCAAACAGGGGAATCGACACTGAAGCTTTCTTT.

The CDR3 region is CASSLTIQSSTDTQYF. The CDR3 DNA sequence: TGTGCCAGCAGTTTAACTATCCAGTCTAGCACAGATACGCAGTATTTT. V usage is TRBV27 and J usage is TRBJ2-3, with D unclear. The CDR3 spans 16 residues. The germline V gene encodes CDR1 MNHEY and CDR2 SMNVEV (reference sequence). Trimming removed 2 bases at V and 0 bases at J, with 12 bases between.

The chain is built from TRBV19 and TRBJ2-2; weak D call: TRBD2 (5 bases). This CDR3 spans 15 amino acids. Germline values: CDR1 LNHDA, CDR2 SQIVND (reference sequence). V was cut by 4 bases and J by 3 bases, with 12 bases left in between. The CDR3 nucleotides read TGTGCCAGTAGTAAGTCTAGCTTCGACACCGGGGAGCTGTTTTTT. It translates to CASSKSSFDTGELFF.

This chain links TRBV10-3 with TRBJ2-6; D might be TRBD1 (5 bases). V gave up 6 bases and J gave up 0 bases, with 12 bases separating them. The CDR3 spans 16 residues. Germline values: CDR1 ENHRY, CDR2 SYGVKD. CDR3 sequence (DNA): TGTGCCATCAGCCAGGGTGGAACCTCTGGGGCCAACGTCCTGACTTTC. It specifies CAISQGGTSGANVLTF.

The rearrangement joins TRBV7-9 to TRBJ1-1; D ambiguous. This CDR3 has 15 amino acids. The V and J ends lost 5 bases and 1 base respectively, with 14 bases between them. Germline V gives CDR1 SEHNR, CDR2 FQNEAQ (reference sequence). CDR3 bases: TGTGCCAGCAGCAAGATGTACGCGGGGAACACTGAAGCTTTCTTT. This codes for CASSKMYAGNTEAFF.

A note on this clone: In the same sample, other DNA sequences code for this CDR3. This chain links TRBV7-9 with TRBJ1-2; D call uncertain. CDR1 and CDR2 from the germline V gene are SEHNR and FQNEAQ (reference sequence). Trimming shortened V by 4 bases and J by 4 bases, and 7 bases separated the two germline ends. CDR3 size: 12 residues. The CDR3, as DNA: TGTGCCAGCAGCTCAGGAGGCTATGGCTACACCTTC. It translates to CASSSGGYGYTF.

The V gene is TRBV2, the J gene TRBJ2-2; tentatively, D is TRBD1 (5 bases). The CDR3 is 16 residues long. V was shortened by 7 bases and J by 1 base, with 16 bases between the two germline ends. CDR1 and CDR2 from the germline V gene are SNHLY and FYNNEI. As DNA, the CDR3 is TGTGCCAGCACCGACCTTAGGGGCCAGAACACCGGGGAGCTGTTTTTT. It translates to CASTDLRGQNTGELFF.

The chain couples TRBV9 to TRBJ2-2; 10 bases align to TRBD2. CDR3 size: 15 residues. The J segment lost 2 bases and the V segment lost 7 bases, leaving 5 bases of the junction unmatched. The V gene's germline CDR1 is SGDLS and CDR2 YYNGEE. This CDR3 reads CASLSGGENTGELFF. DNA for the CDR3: TGTGCCAGCCTAAGCGGGGGGGAAAACACCGGGGAGCTGTTTTTT.

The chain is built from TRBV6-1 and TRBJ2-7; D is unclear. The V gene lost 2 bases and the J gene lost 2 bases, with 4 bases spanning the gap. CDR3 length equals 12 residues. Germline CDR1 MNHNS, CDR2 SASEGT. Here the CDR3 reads CASSETTYEQYV. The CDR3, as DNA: TGTGCCAGCAGTGAAACAACCTACGAGCAGTACGTC.

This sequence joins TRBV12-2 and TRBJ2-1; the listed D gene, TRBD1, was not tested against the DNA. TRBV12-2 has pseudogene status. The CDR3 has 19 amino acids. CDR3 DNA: TGTGCAAGTCGCTTCGGGACCTACGCAGGGGGTTGGTCCTACAATGAGCAGTTCTTC. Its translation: CASRFGTYAGGWSYNEQFF.

The CDR3 bases are TGTGCCAGCAGTTACGGCGGAGGGGTCACTGAAGCTTTCTTT. It translates to CASSYGGGVTEAFF. V and J are TRBV6-6 and TRBJ1-1; D is possibly TRBD1 (5 bases). V lost 2 bases and J 4 bases, leaving 11 bases between the germline ends. The CDR3 loop spans 14 amino acids. CDR1 is MNHNY and CDR2 is SVGAGI in the germline V gene (reference sequence).

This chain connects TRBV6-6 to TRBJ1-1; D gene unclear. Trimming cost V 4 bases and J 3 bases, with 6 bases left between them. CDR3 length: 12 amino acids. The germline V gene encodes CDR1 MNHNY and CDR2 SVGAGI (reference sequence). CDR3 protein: CASSFGYTEAFF. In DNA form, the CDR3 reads TGTGCCAGCAGTTTCGGGTACACTGAAGCTTTCTTT.

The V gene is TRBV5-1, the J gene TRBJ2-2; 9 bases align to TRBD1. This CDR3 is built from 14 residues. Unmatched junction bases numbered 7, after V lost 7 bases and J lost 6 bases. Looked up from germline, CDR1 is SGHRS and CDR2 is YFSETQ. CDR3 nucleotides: TGCGCCAGCGGACGCTACAGGGGGCCCGGGGAGCTGTTTTTT. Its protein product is CASGRYRGPGELFF.

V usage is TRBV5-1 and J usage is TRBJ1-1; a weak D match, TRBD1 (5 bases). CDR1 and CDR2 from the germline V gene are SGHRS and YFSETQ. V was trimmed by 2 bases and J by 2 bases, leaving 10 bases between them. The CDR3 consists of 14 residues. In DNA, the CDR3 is TGCGCCAGCAGCTTTTCGGGGGACAACACTGAAGCTTTCTTT. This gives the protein CASSFSGDNTEAFF.

The chain's CDR3 is CASSLRQGVKDTQYF. CDR3 DNA: TGTGCCAGCAGCTTGAGACAGGGGGTCAAGGATACGCAGTATTTT. The chain employs TRBV5-6 and TRBJ2-3; 9 bases agree with TRBD1. Trimming took 1 base from V and 6 from J; bases not matched to a gene: 6. CDR3 length equals 15 residues. Germline lookup yields CDR1 SGHDT and CDR2 YYEEEE.

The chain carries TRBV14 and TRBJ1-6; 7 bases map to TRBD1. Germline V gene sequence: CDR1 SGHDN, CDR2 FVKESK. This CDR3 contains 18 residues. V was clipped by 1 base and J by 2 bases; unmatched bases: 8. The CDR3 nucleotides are TGTGCCAGCAGCCAAGTATTAGGGGGCTGGGCCTATAATTCACCCCTCCACTTT. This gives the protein CASSQVLGGWAYNSPLHF.

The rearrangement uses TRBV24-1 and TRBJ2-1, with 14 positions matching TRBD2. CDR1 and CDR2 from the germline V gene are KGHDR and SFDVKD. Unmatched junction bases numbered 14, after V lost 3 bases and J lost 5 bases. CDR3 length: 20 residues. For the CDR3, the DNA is TGTGCCACCAGTGATCCGGCGACTAGCGGGGGGGCCGGACTGAACAATGAGCAGTTCTTC. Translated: CATSDPATSGGAGLNNEQFF.

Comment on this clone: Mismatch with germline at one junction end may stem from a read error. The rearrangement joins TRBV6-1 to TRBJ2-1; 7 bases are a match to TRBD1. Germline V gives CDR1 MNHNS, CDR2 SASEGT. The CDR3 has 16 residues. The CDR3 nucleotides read TGTGCCAGCAGCGAAGACAGGGAATACGGCCGCAATGAGCAGTTCTTC. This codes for CASSEDREYGRNEQFF.

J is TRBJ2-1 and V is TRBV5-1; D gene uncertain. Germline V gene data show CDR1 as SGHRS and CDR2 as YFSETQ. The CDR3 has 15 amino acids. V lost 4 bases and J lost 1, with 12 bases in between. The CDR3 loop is CASSAESNSYNEQFF. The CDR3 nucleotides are TGCGCCAGCAGCGCGGAGTCCAATTCCTACAATGAGCAGTTCTTC.

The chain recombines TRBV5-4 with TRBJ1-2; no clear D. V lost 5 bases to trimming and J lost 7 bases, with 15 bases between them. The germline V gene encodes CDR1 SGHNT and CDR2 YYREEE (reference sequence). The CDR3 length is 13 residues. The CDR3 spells CASSRVGGSGYTF. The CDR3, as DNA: TGTGCCAGCAGTCGGGTCGGAGGCTCTGGCTACACCTTC.